This T cell receptor (beta chain) was identified in a study of OX40 agonist ivuxolimab in advanced cancers. Some clones are missing from TCRdb's copy, which holds only in-frame ones; the method was immunoSEQ multiplex PCR. The profile covers approximately 90,000 clones, with around 90% appearing a single time and roughly 0.79% taken by the ten largest. The germline V gene has CDR1 MDHEN and CDR2 SYDVKM. Trimming cost V 2 bases and J 1 base, with 11 bases left between them. The CDR3 totals 16 residues. The input for sequencing was CD4+ or CD8+ T cells sorted from blood, taken in a trial of the OX40 agonist ivuxolimab. The clonotype was recovered from an adult with an advanced solid tumor such as melanoma, head and neck, liver or kidney cancer. This chain joins TRBV28 and TRBJ1-4; no firm D call. CDR3 protein: CASSLARGKTNEKLFF. In DNA form, the CDR3 reads TGTGCCAGCAGTTTAGCGAGAGGGAAAACTAATGAAAAACTGTTTTTT. Complete variable domain (other parts from reference TRBV28 and TRBJ1-4): DVKVTQSSRYLVKRTGEKVFLECVQDMDHENMFWYRQDPGLGLRLIYFSYDVKMKEKGDIPEGYSVSREKKERFSLILESASTNQTSMYLCASSLARGKTNEKLFFGSGTQLSVL.